This section outlines one T cell receptor beta chain sequence together with its context. The antigen is not known. This sample stems from a study of early T cells in non-severe SARS-CoV-2 infection. Study information: The sequenced material was bulk RNA from unsorted whole blood, and its chains were unpaired. General study points: CD4 and private specificities were missed by VDJdb matching, which favored anti-spike CD8 responses.

This CDR3 comprises 14 residues. CDR1 is SGHKS, CDR2 YYEKEE, per germline (reference sequence). The ends lost 5 bases at V and 4 bases at J; junction bases unmatched: 5. Each single cDNA molecule received a unique molecular identifier. TCRdb independently ran MiXCR on the 5' RACE reads; one entry per CDR3 protein. The data contain 25,000 to 30,000 distinct CDR3 sequences, about 4.5% of them singletons. This TCR was sampled from an adult who was a healthcare worker with PCR-confirmed SARS-CoV-2 infection or an uninfected control (not recorded which). The sequenced sample was whole blood. The chain has TRBV5-5 and TRBJ2-3; 9 bases agree with TRBD2. The CDR3 region is CASSSGRGADTQYF. CDR3 in DNA: TGTGCCAGCAGTAGCGGGAGAGGGGCAGATACGCAGTATTTT.